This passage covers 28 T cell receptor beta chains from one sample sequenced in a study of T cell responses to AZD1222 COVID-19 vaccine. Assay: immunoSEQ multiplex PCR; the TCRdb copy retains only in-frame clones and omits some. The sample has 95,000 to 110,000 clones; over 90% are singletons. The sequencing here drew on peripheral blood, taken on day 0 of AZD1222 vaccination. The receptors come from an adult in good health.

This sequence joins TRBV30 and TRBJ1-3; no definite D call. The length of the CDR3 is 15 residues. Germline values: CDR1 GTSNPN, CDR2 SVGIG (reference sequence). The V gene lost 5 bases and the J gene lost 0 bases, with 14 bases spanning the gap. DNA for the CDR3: TGTGCCTGGTTGGGTGTGCGGGGCTCTGGAAACACCATATATTTT. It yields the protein CAWLGVRGSGNTIYF.

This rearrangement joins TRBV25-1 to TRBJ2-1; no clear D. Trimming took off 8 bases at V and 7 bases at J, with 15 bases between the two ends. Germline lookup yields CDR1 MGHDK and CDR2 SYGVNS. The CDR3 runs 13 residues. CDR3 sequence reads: CASSQYLGNEQFF. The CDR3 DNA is TGTGCCAGCTCCCAATACCTGGGGAATGAGCAGTTCTTC.

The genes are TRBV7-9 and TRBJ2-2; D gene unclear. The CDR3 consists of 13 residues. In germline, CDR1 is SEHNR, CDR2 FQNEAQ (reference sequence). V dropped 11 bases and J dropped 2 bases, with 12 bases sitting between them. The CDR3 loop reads CAGKQENTGELFF. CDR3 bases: TGTGCCGGAAAGCAGGAAAACACCGGGGAGCTGTTTTTT.

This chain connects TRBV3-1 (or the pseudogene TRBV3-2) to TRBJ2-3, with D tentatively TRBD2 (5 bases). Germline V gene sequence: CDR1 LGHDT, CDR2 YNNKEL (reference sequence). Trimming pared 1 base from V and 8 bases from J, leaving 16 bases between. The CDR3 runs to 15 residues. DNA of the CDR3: TGTGCCAGCAGCCAAGGGGTACCGAATGAGGGTACGCAGTATTTT. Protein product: CASSQGVPNEGTQYF.

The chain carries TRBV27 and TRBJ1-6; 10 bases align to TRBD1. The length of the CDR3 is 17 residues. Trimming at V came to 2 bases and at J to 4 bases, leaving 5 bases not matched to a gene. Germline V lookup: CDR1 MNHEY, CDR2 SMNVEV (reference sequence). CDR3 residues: CASSLRQGASYNSPLHF. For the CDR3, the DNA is TGTGCCAGCAGTTTACGACAGGGGGCATCTTATAATTCACCCCTCCACTTT.

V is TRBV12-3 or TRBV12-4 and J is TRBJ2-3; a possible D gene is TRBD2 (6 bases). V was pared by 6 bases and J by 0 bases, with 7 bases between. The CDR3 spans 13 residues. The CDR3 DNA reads TGTGCCAGCAGGGACTACAGCACAGATACGCAGTATTTT. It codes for CASRDYSTDTQYF.

The CDR3 nucleotides read TGTGCCAGCAGGGCGGGTTTGGGGGTTGGCGAGACCCAGTACTTC. Its protein is CASRAGLGVGETQYF. J is TRBJ2-5 and V is TRBV7-3; D possibly matches TRBD1 or TRBD2 (5 bases each). Germline CDR1 SGHTA, CDR2 FQGTGA. CDR3 size: 15 residues. V was trimmed by 6 bases and J by 5 bases, leaving 19 bases between them.

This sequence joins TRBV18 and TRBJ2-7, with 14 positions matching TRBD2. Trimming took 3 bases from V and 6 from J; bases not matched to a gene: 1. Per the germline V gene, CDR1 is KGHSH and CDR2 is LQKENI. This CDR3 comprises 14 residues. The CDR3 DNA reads TGTGCCAGCTCACCGGGACTAGCGGGAGCCGAGCAGTACTTC. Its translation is CASSPGLAGAEQYF. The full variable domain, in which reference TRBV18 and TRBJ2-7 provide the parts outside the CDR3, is NAGVMQNPRHLVRRRGQEARLRCSPMKGHSHVYWYRQLPEEGLKFMVYLQKENIIDESGMPKERFSAEFPKEGPSILRIQQVVRGDSAAYFCASSPGLAGAEQYFGPGTRLTVT.

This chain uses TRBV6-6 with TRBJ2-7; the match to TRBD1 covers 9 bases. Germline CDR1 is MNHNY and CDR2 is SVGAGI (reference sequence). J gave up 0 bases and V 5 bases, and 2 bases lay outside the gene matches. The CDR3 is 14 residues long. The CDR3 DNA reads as TGTGCCAGCAGTCAGGACAGGGGCTCCTACGAGCAGTACTTC. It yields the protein CASSQDRGSYEQYF.

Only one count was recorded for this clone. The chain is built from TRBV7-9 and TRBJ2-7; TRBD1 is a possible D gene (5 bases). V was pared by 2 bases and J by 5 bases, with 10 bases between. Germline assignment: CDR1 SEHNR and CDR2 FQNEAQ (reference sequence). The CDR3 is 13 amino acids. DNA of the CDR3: TGTGCCAGCAGCTTAATGCAGGGCCACGAGCAGTACTTC. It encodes CASSLMQGHEQYF.

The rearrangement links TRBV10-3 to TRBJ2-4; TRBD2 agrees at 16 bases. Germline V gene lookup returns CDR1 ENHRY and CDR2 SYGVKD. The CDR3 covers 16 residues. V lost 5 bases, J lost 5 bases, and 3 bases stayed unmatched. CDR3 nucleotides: TGTGCCATCAGTCCGGGACTAGCGGGAGGGGAAAACATTCAGTACTTC. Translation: CAISPGLAGGENIQYF.

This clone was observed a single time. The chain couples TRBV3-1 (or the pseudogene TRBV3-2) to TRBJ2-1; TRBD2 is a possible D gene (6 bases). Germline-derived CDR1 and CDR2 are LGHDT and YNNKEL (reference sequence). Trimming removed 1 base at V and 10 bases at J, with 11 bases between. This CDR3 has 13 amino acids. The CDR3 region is CASSQARRGEQFF. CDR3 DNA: TGTGCCAGCAGCCAAGCCCGGAGGGGAGAGCAGTTCTTC.

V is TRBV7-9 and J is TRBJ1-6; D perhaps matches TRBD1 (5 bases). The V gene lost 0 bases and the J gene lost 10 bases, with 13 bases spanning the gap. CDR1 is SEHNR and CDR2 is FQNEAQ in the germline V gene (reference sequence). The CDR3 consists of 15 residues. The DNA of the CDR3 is TGTGCCAGCAGCTTAGCGGCAGGGCAAGGCTCACCCCTCCACTTT. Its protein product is CASSLAAGQGSPLHF.

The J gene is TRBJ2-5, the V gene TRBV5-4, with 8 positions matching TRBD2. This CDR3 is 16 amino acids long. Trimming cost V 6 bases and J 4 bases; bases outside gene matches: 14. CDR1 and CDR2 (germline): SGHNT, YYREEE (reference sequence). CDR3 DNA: TGTGCCAGCATGTCGCTAAATGGACTAGCACCAGAGACCCAGTACTTC. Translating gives CASMSLNGLAPETQYF.

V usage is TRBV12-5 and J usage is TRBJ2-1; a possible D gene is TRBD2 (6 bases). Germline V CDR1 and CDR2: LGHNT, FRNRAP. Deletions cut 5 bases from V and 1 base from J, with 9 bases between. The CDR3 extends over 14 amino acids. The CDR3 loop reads CASGRGVSYNEQFF. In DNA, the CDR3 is TGTGCTAGTGGTCGCGGGGTGTCCTACAATGAGCAGTTCTTC. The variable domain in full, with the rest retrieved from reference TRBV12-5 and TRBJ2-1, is DARVTQTPRHKVTEMGQEVTMRCQPILGHNTVFWYRQTMMQGLELLAYFRNRAPLDDSGMPKDRFSAEMPDATLATLKIQPSEPRDSAVYFCASGRGVSYNEQFFGPGTRLTVL.

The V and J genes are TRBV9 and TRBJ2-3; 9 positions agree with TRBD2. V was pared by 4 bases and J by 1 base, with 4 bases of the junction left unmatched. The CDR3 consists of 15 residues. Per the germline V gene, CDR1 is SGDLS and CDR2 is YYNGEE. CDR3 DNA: TGTGCCAGCAGCAACCTAGCGGGACGCACAGATACGCAGTATTTT. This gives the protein CASSNLAGRTDTQYF.

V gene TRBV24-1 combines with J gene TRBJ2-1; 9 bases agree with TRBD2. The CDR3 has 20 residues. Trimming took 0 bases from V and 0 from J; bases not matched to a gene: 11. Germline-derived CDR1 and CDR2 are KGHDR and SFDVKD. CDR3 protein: CATSDLGPSGGLSSYNEQFF. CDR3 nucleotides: TGTGCCACCAGTGATTTGGGCCCCAGCGGGGGGCTTAGCTCCTACAATGAGCAGTTCTTC.

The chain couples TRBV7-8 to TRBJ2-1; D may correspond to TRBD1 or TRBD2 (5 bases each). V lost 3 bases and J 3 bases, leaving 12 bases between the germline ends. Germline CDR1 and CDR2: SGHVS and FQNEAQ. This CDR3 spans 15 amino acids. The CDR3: CASSFGTGNYNEQFF. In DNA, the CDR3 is TGTGCCAGCAGCTTCGGGACGGGTAACTACAATGAGCAGTTCTTC.

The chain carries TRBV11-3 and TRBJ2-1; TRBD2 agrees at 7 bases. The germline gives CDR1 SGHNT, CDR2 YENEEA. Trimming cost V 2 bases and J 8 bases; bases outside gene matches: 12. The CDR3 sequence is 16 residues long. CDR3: CASSLYGGGPSDEQFF. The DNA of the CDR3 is TGTGCCAGCAGCTTATATGGGGGAGGGCCGTCCGATGAGCAGTTCTTC. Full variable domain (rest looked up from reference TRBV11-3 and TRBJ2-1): EAGVVQSPRYKIIEKKQPVAFWCNPISGHNTLYWYLQNLGQGPELLIRYENEEAVDDSQLPKDRFSAERLKGVDSTLKIQPAELGDSAVYLCASSLYGGGPSDEQFFGPGTRLTVL.

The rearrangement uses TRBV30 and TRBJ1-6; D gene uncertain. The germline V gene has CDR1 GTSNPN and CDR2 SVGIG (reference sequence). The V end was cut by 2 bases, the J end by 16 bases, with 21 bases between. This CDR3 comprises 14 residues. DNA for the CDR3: TGTGCCTGGAGTTCCCAGGTCCAGTTCCCCACTCTCCACTTT. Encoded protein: CAWSSQVQFPTLHF.

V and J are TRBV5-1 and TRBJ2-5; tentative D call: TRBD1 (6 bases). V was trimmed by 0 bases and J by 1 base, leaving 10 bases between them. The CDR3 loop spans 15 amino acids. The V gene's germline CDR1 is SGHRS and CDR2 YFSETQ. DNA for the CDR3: TGCGCCAGCAGCTTGGCGACAGGTGTCCAAGAGACCCAGTACTTC. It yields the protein CASSLATGVQETQYF.

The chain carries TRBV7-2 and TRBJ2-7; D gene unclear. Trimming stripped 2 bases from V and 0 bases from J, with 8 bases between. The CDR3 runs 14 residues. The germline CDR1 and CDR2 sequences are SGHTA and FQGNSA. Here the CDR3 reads CASSLYASSYEQYF. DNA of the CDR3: TGTGCCAGCAGCTTATACGCGAGCTCCTACGAGCAGTACTTC.

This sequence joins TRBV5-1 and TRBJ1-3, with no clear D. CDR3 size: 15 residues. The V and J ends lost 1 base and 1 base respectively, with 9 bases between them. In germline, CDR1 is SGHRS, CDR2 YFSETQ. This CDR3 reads CASSLKGQSGNTIYF. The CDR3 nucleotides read TGCGCCAGCAGCTTGAAGGGCCAGTCTGGAAACACCATATATTTT.

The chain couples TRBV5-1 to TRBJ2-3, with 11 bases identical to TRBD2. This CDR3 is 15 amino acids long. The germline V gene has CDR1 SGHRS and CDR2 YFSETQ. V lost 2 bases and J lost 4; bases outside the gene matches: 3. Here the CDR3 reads CASSFTSGSSDTQYF. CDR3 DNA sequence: TGCGCCAGCAGCTTTACTAGCGGGAGTTCAGATACGCAGTATTTT.

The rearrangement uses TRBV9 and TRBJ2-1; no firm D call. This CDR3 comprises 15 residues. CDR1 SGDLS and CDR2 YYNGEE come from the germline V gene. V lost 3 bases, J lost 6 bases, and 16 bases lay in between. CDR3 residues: CASSARTGHGNEQFF. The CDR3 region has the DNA TGTGCCAGCAGCGCCAGGACCGGTCACGGCAATGAGCAGTTCTTC.

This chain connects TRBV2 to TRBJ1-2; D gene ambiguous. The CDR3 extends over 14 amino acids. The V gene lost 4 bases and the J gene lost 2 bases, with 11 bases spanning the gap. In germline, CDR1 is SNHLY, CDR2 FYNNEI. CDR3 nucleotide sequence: TGTGCCAGCAGTGTGAGGTCCTCCAACTATGGCTACACCTTC. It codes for CASSVRSSNYGYTF.

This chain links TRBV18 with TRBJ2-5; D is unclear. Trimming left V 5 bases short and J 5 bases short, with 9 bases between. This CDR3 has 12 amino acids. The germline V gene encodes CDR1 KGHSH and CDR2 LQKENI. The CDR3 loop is CASSTGQETQYF. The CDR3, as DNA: TGTGCCAGCTCAACCGGGCAGGAGACCCAGTACTTC.

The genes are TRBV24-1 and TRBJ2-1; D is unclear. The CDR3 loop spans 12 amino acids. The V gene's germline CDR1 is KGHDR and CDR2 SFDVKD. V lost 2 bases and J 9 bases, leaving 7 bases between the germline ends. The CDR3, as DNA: TGTGCCACCAGTGATTATAGAGCTGAGCAGTTCTTC. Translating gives CATSDYRAEQFF.